A selection of T cell receptor beta chains follows, all from one sample in a study of T cell repertoires in cytomegalovirus infection. Their target antigens are unknown. Each CDR3 protein gets one entry after TCRdb re-called the reads with MiXCR. The sample lists a few hundred thousand distinct CDR3 sequences; about a third were seen once. The sample consisted of cultured PBMCs, taken from culture after CMV antigen stimulation. All receptors derive from a human donor in good health (CMV status not recorded). Some clones in this sample may be carry-over from other donors' samples. Each CDR3 is given with its conserved first and last residue. Some rows mark clone size as missing; the rest say once, few, many or name a class of expanded clone.

J gene: TRBJ2-3; clone size: many; V gene: TRBV12-3/TRBV12-4; CDR3 protein: CASSFYQGRDTQYF
J gene: TRBJ1-2; clone size: -; V gene: TRBV28; CDR3 protein: CASSPMGALYGYTF
J gene: TRBJ2-1; clone size: -; V gene: TRBV29-1; CDR3 protein: CSVAELASYNEQFF
J gene: TRBJ2-5; clone size: many; V gene: TRBV7-2; CDR3 protein: CASSLAGLAGVETQYF
J gene: TRBJ2-3; clone size: few; V gene: TRBV12-3/TRBV12-4; CDR3 protein: CASSRAATDTQYF
J gene: TRBJ1-5; clone size: few; V gene: TRBV7-9; CDR3 protein: CASSSPPQGPGGGQPQHF
J gene: TRBJ1-4; clone size: -; V gene: TRBV7-9; CDR3 protein: CASAAGGKEKLFF
J gene: TRBJ2-2; clone size: few; V gene: TRBV25-1; CDR3 protein: CASSELWETGELFF
J gene: TRBJ2-5; clone size: few; V gene: TRBV6-2/TRBV6-3; CDR3 protein: CASRPSVGGETQYF
J gene: TRBJ2-5; clone size: few; V gene: TRBV15; CDR3 protein: CATSRDRAQETQYF
J gene: TRBJ2-1; clone size: -; V gene: TRBV7-2; CDR3 protein: CASSSGSFYEQFF
J gene: TRBJ2-3; clone size: few; V gene: TRBV6-2/TRBV6-3; CDR3 protein: CASSYGTSWGNTDTQYF
J gene: TRBJ1-2; clone size: few; V gene: TRBV29-1; CDR3 protein: CSAQGNEVYGYTF
J gene: TRBJ2-2; clone size: few; V gene: TRBV7-2; CDR3 protein: CASSLVAGGGLVGELFF
J gene: TRBJ2-1; clone size: -; V gene: TRBV4-1; CDR3 protein: CASSPLLHGSDEQFF
J gene: TRBJ1-5; clone size: many; V gene: TRBV7-2; CDR3 protein: CASSLGNQPQHF
J gene: TRBJ2-7; clone size: -; V gene: TRBV5-1; CDR3 protein: CASSLGPGFRGEQYF
J gene: TRBJ2-1; clone size: -; V gene: TRBV24-1; CDR3 protein: CATSERGGGRIHEQFF
J gene: TRBJ1-1; clone size: many; V gene: TRBV7-2; CDR3 protein: CASSLQRNTEAFF
J gene: TRBJ2-2; clone size: few; V gene: TRBV11-2; CDR3 protein: CASSSIPQGTGELFF
J gene: TRBJ2-7; clone size: -; V gene: TRBV27; CDR3 protein: CASSLFLVGEQYF
J gene: TRBJ2-4; clone size: -; V gene: TRBV4-2; CDR3 protein: CASSQDPPGLGVKNIQYF
J gene: TRBJ1-2; clone size: few; V gene: TRBV4-3; CDR3 protein: CASSQGGRLDSAYGYTF
J gene: TRBJ1-2; clone size: many; V gene: TRBV7-2; CDR3 protein: CASSFSPGQGATHAF
J gene: TRBJ2-1; clone size: -; V gene: TRBV25-1; CDR3 protein: CASSDGDEGLANEQFF
J gene: TRBJ2-1; clone size: few; V gene: TRBV4-1; CDR3 protein: CASSQVGKRGYNEQFF
J gene: TRBJ1-2; clone size: many; V gene: TRBV19; CDR3 protein: CASRSTRSDGYTF
J gene: TRBJ1-1; clone size: -; V gene: TRBV5-1; CDR3 protein: CASSLIDESEAFF
J gene: TRBJ1-1; clone size: few; V gene: TRBV3-1; CDR3 protein: CASSQINTEAFF
J gene: TRBJ2-3; clone size: -; V gene: TRBV10-1; CDR3 protein: CASSGASGRTLGTDTQYF
J gene: TRBJ1-1; clone size: many; V gene: TRBV7-2; CDR3 protein: CASRPTQENTEAFF
J gene: TRBJ2-4; clone size: few; V gene: TRBV11-3; CDR3 protein: CASSFREGNIQYF
J gene: TRBJ1-1; clone size: few; V gene: TRBV7-2; CDR3 protein: CASSLAPTGLNTEAFF
J gene: TRBJ2-1; clone size: few; V gene: TRBV4-1; CDR3 protein: CASSQASGSHSYNEQFF
J gene: TRBJ2-5; clone size: -; V gene: TRBV20-1; CDR3 protein: CSARPGNGEETQYF
J gene: TRBJ2-5; clone size: few; V gene: TRBV7-8; CDR3 protein: CASSLVLAEYQETQYF
J gene: TRBJ2-2; clone size: -; V gene: TRBV6-2/TRBV6-3; CDR3 protein: CASRRRDLRELFF
J gene: TRBJ2-1; clone size: -; V gene: TRBV11-2; CDR3 protein: CASSLVGSGRGQVNEQFF
J gene: TRBJ2-3; clone size: -; V gene: TRBV15; CDR3 protein: CATSRDRGGADTQYF
J gene: TRBJ1-1; clone size: -; V gene: TRBV7-2; CDR3 protein: CASSSSWAGTEAFF
J gene: TRBJ2-7; clone size: many; V gene: TRBV7-2; CDR3 protein: CASSFTSGSSYEQYF
J gene: TRBJ2-3; clone size: -; V gene: TRBV7-6; CDR3 protein: CASSKQTSGTDTQYF
J gene: TRBJ1-1; clone size: -; V gene: TRBV4-1; CDR3 protein: CASSQNRDGGIF
J gene: TRBJ1-1; clone size: few; V gene: TRBV29-1; CDR3 protein: CSVEGPGANTEAFF
J gene: TRBJ1-1; clone size: -; V gene: TRBV15; CDR3 protein: CATSRDSTGYTEAFF
J gene: TRBJ1-5; clone size: -; V gene: TRBV12-3/TRBV12-4; CDR3 protein: CASKGGKGNPSNQPQHF
J gene: TRBJ1-1; clone size: -; V gene: TRBV9; CDR3 protein: CASSVGQGPNTEAFF